The next 30 T cell receptor beta chains were all read from a single sample in a study of cytomegalovirus exposure and HLA in healthy donors. PCR employed 60 Vbeta and 13 Jbeta primers. Measured with immunoSEQ multiplex PCR; TCRdb has only the in-frame clones, and not every one. In the table there are around 190,000 clones, over 75% of which are singletons. Sequenced material: PBMCs. The receptors were sampled from a woman aged 25 to 39 in good health and CMV-seronegative.

The rearrangement uses TRBV4-1 and TRBJ1-1; 7 bases match TRBD1. Germline V gene sequence: CDR1 MGHRA, CDR2 YSYEKL. The V and J ends lost 2 bases and 7 bases, in that order; junction bases with no gene match: 10. The CDR3 sequence is 15 residues long. CDR3 in amino acids: CASSQPSTGHDEAFF. For the CDR3, the DNA is TGCGCCAGCAGCCAACCCTCGACAGGGCACGATGAAGCTTTCTTT.

The chain joins TRBV20-1 to TRBJ1-1; D remains unclear. This CDR3 region has 11 residues. Germline CDR1 is DFQATT and CDR2 is SNEGSKA (reference sequence). V lost 5 bases and J lost 1, with 5 bases in between. CDR3 bases: TGCAGTGCTGGCTGGAACACTGAAGCTTTCTTT. This sequence encodes CSAGWNTEAFF.

As regards this clone: A read error may produce the germline difference seen at one junction end. The gene calls are TRBV18 and TRBJ2-3; a possible D gene is TRBD2 (7 bases). Germline CDR1 KGHSH, CDR2 LQKENI. The CDR3 has 12 residues. CDR3 amino acids: CASSPEGGIRPF. In DNA, the CDR3 is TGTGCCAGCTCACCTGAGGGGGGGATTCGGCCCTTT. Based on the CDR3 plus reference TRBV18 and TRBJ2-3, the full variable domain is NAGVMQNPRHLVRRRGQEARLRCSPMKGHSHVYWYRQLPEEGLKFMVYLQKENIIDESGMPKERFSAEFPKEGPSILRIQQVVRGDSAAYFCASSPEGGIRPFGPGTRLTVL.

This chain joins TRBV2 and TRBJ1-1; no reliable D call. This CDR3 has 13 amino acids. Per the germline V gene, CDR1 is SNHLY and CDR2 is FYNNEI. The ends were cut back, 10 bases at V and 0 bases at J, with 12 bases in the middle. For the CDR3, the DNA is TGTGCCACCCGGGAGATTATGAACACTGAAGCTTTCTTT. Its translation: CATREIMNTEAFF.

This sequence joins TRBV2 and TRBJ2-7; D is unresolved. This CDR3 spans 15 amino acids. The V end lost 4 bases, the J end lost 0 bases, and 13 bases lay between the germline ends. Germline CDR1 reads SNHLY; CDR2 reads FYNNEI. CDR3 nucleotides: TGTGCCAGCAGTGTCCCCTCCTCTAGCTCCTACGAGCAGTACTTC. Translation gives CASSVPSSSSYEQYF.

The V gene is TRBV10-3, the J gene TRBJ1-2, with 8 bases fitting TRBD1. After removal of 6 bases from V and 8 bases from J, the junction contained 2 bases not matched to a gene. The CDR3 is made up of 11 amino acids. CDR1 and CDR2 (germline): ENHRY, SYGVKD. CDR3 loop: CAIRQGDGYTF. CDR3 nucleotide sequence: TGTGCCATCAGACAGGGGGACGGCTACACCTTC.

The chain uses TRBV5-4 and TRBJ2-7, with D perhaps TRBD2 (6 bases). The CDR3 length is 13 residues. CDR1 and CDR2 from the germline V gene are SGHNT and YYREEE (reference sequence). Trimming cost V 2 bases and J 2 bases, with 8 bases left between them. This CDR3 is CASSFREAYEQYF. The CDR3, as DNA: TGTGCCAGCAGCTTCAGGGAGGCCTACGAGCAGTACTTC.

CDR3 bases: TGTGCCAGCGGGGGGGGGTTCATGAACACTGAAGCTTTCTTT. Translation: CASGGGFMNTEAFF. This sequence joins TRBV2 and TRBJ1-1; D is perhaps TRBD1 (5 bases). The CDR3 has 14 residues. Germline V lookup: CDR1 SNHLY, CDR2 FYNNEI. V lost 8 bases and J lost 0, with 13 bases in between.

The chain links TRBV10-3 to TRBJ1-2; D is unresolved. This CDR3 is built from 12 residues. Looked up from germline, CDR1 is ENHRY and CDR2 is SYGVKD. V shed 2 bases and J shed 8 bases, with 9 bases lying between them. For the CDR3, the DNA is TGTGCCATCAGTGAGCCTACTACGGGCTACACCTTC. The encoded protein is CAISEPTTGYTF.

This clone was seen a single time. V is TRBV2 and J is TRBJ1-5; no reliable D call. Trimming shortened V by 5 bases and J by 6 bases, and 14 bases separated the two germline ends. The CDR3 length is 14 residues. The germline CDR1 and CDR2 sequences are SNHLY and FYNNEI. The CDR3 here is CASSPPASGQPQHF. CDR3 nucleotides: TGTGCCAGCAGTCCTCCAGCGTCGGGTCAGCCCCAGCATTTT.

The chain joins TRBV28 to TRBJ2-7; D unclear. Germline values: CDR1 MDHEN, CDR2 SYDVKM. This CDR3 has 12 amino acids. V lost 3 bases to trimming and J lost 6 bases, with 9 bases between them. CDR3 nucleotide sequence: TGTGCCAGCAGTTTCTCCATACTCGAGCAGTACTTC. Amino acid sequence: CASSFSILEQYF.

The J gene is TRBJ2-1, the V gene TRBV28; 7 nucleotides line up with TRBD2. The CDR3 loop spans 15 amino acids. The junction had 14 bases not matched to a gene; V was cut back by 8 bases and J by 7 bases. Germline V CDR1 and CDR2: MDHEN, SYDVKM. The DNA for the CDR3 is TGTGCCAGCCAGTTAGGTGGCGGGAGATGGAATGAGCAGTTCTTC. Its protein is CASQLGGGRWNEQFF.

In this sample, this clone turned up once. The V call is TRBV7-9, the J call TRBJ2-3, with 7 bases identical to TRBD1. The CDR3 runs to 13 residues. Germline assignment: CDR1 SEHNR and CDR2 FQNEAQ (reference sequence). After removal of 8 bases from V and 3 bases from J, the junction contained 5 bases not matched to a gene. CDR3 DNA sequence: TGTGCCAGCGAGGGGGCTGTTACAGATACGCAGTATTTT. It translates to CASEGAVTDTQYF.

This chain's CDR3 is CASSLEGLPGFRDTLFF. Here the CDR3 DNA reads TGTGCCAGCAGCTTGGAGGGGCTTCCAGGGTTTCGGGACACGCTGTTTTTT. The J gene is TRBJ1-4, the V gene TRBV5-6; maybe TRBD1 (6 bases). In germline, CDR1 is SGHDT, CDR2 YYEEEE. The V end was cut by 0 bases, the J end by 14 bases, with 26 bases between. The CDR3 is 17 amino acids.

This clone was seen only a few times. The V and J genes are TRBV5-6 and TRBJ1-2; TRBD1 aligns across 7 bases. Trimming cost V 4 bases and J 3 bases; bases outside gene matches: 9. This CDR3 has 15 residues. Looked up from germline, CDR1 is SGHDT and CDR2 is YYEEEE. CDR3 amino acids: CASSGGQTMYYGYTF. In DNA form, the CDR3 reads TGTGCCAGCAGCGGGGGACAGACGATGTACTATGGCTACACCTTC.

The chain employs TRBV19 and TRBJ1-6, with a tentative D call TRBD1 (5 bases). V was pared by 11 bases and J by 5 bases, with 13 bases between. Germline V CDR1 and CDR2: LNHDA, SQIVND (reference sequence). This CDR3 has 13 residues. The CDR3 here is CAVGQLNNSPLHF. The DNA of the CDR3 is TGTGCCGTAGGACAACTTAATAATTCACCCCTCCACTTT.

The J gene is TRBJ2-7, the V gene TRBV7-9; D possibly corresponds to TRBD1 (6 bases). The CDR3 runs 12 residues. Germline V gives CDR1 SEHNR, CDR2 FQNEAQ (reference sequence). The V and J ends lost 4 bases and 12 bases respectively, with 16 bases between them. This CDR3 reads CASSWDTGIGYF. Written as DNA, the CDR3 is TGTGCCAGCAGCTGGGACACGGGAATTGGGTACTTC.

This clone was observed a handful of times. The chain recombines TRBV19 with TRBJ1-2, with no clear D. With 3 bases removed from V and 3 bases from J, the gap between germline ends came to 11 bases. The CDR3 consists of 14 residues. The germline V gene has CDR1 LNHDA and CDR2 SQIVND (reference sequence). The CDR3 is CASSMDFLYYGYTF. CDR3 in DNA: TGTGCCAGTAGTATGGACTTTCTGTACTATGGCTACACCTTC.

The chain recombines TRBV15 with TRBJ2-3, with 7 bases matching TRBD1. This CDR3 is built from 15 residues. Germline V gene lookup returns CDR1 LNHNV and CDR2 YYDKDF (reference sequence). The ends lost 3 bases at V and 0 bases at J; junction bases unmatched: 3. DNA for the CDR3: TGTGCCACCAGCAGGGGGACAGCTAGCACAGATACGCAGTATTTT. It specifies CATSRGTASTDTQYF.

The chain employs TRBV5-1 and TRBJ1-5; D is perhaps TRBD1 (5 bases). V was trimmed by 0 bases and J by 5 bases, leaving 6 bases between them. CDR1 SGHRS and CDR2 YFSETQ come from the germline V gene. The CDR3 loop spans 13 amino acids. The DNA for the CDR3 is TGCGCCAGCAGCTTGGGCAGGGATCAGCCCCAGCATTTT. Translated: CASSLGRDQPQHF.

CDR3 in amino acids: CASSESRTGRAFF. CDR3 nucleotides: TGCGCCAGCAGTGAGTCGAGGACAGGGCGGGCTTTCTTT. This chain connects TRBV10-2 to TRBJ1-1; 8 bases match TRBD1. Germline assignment: CDR1 WSHSY and CDR2 SAAADI. The V and J ends lost 0 bases and 11 bases, in that order; junction bases with no gene match: 5. The CDR3 runs to 13 residues.

V and J are TRBV27 and TRBJ2-7; D uncertain. The CDR3 length is 13 residues. Trimming took 2 bases from V and 4 from J, leaving 9 bases between them. From germline, CDR1 is MNHEY and CDR2 SMNVEV (reference sequence). CDR3 bases: TGTGCCAGCAGTTTAATGGGCGCGTACGAGCAGTACTTC. It specifies CASSLMGAYEQYF.

In this sample, this clone turned up once. The V call is TRBV27, the J call TRBJ1-5; 9 nucleotides align to TRBD1. V shed 6 bases and J 1 base; nucleotides not matched to a gene: 7. Germline V CDR1 and CDR2: MNHEY, SMNVEV (reference sequence). The CDR3 has 16 residues. CDR3 DNA: TGTGCCAGCAGACAGGGGGCGAGGGTAAGCAATCAGCCCCAGCATTTT. Protein: CASRQGARVSNQPQHF.

The chain recombines TRBV10-3 with TRBJ2-1, with 8 bases identical to TRBD2. The CDR3 has 16 amino acids. V lost 3 bases and J lost 7; bases outside the gene matches: 11. CDR1 and CDR2 (germline): ENHRY, SYGVKD. The CDR3 loop is CAISDPFGRARNEQFF. The CDR3 coding sequence is TGTGCCATCAGTGATCCTTTCGGGAGGGCCCGAAATGAGCAGTTCTTC.

The J gene is TRBJ2-3, the V gene TRBV19, with 10 bases identical to TRBD2. Germline V CDR1 and CDR2: LNHDA, SQIVND (reference sequence). CDR3 length: 14 residues. The V segment lost 4 bases and the J segment 4 bases; nucleotides outside the gene matches: 2. CDR3 nucleotides: TGTGCCAGTAGTACAGGGACTAGCGCAGATACGCAGTATTTT. Residues: CASSTGTSADTQYF.

This rearrangement joins TRBV15 to TRBJ2-7, with D tentatively TRBD1 (5 bases). This CDR3 has 13 amino acids. CDR1 and CDR2 (germline): LNHNV, YYDKDF (reference sequence). V was pared by 8 bases and J by 5 bases, with 16 bases between. CDR3 nucleotides: TGTGCCACCGGGCCTCCCAGGGTGCACGAGCAGTACTTC. As protein: CATGPPRVHEQYF.

V and J are TRBV5-1 and TRBJ1-2; 9 bases map to TRBD1. Per the germline V gene, CDR1 is SGHRS and CDR2 is YFSETQ. This CDR3 has 14 residues. V gave up 4 bases and J gave up 8 bases; unmatched junction bases: 9. CDR3 DNA: TGCGCCAGCAGCCCCCGGGACAGGGCCAGAGGCTACACCTTC. Protein sequence: CASSPRDRARGYTF.

The chain uses TRBV9 and TRBJ2-3, with 8 bases aligning to TRBD2. The V gene end was trimmed by 4 bases and the J gene end by 1 base; junction bases not matched to a gene: 8. Germline-derived CDR1 and CDR2 are SGDLS and YYNGEE. CDR3 length equals 16 residues. The DNA of the CDR3 is TGTGCCAGCAGCCCTCATTCGGGGGGGGGCACAGATACGCAGTATTTT. Its protein product is CASSPHSGGGTDTQYF.

This sequence joins TRBV18 and TRBJ1-6; TRBD1 might be the D (5 bases). The CDR3 is 15 amino acids. Germline lookup yields CDR1 KGHSH and CDR2 LQKENI. Trimming shortened V by 6 bases and J by 0 bases, and 9 bases separated the two germline ends. For the CDR3, the DNA is TGTGCCAGCTCCCCGGGGGTCTCCTATAATTCACCCCTCCACTTT. Amino acids: CASSPGVSYNSPLHF.

The chain links TRBV18 to TRBJ2-3, with TRBD2 identical over 11 bases. The junction had 3 bases not matched to a gene; V was cut back by 4 bases and J by 3 bases. The germline V gene has CDR1 KGHSH and CDR2 LQKENI. There are 15 residues in the CDR3. DNA for the CDR3: TGTGCCAGCTCACGTCGGACTAGCGGGACAGATACGCAGTATTTT. Amino acids: CASSRRTSGTDTQYF.